These 18 T cell receptor beta chains share one sample of origin, sequenced in a study of CD8 T cells in ankylosing spondylitis. A single record per CDR3 protein comes from TCRdb applying MiXCR to the 5' RACE reads. The sample includes 350,000 or so distinct CDR3 sequences, about 15% of them seen just once. Material: blood, either unsorted or a sorted T cell fraction (not recorded which). The source is a male donor with ankylosing spondylitis or in good health (not recorded which).

This clonotype was detected only a few times. The chain links TRBV5-1 to TRBJ2-7, with D possibly TRBD2 on 6 matching bases. V shed 0 bases and J shed 2 bases, with 12 bases lying between them. CDR1 is SGHRS, CDR2 YFSETQ, per germline. The CDR3 is 15 residues long. The CDR3 here is CASSLAFGGAYEQYF. CDR3 nucleotide sequence: TGCGCCAGCAGCTTGGCCTTCGGCGGGGCCTACGAGCAGTACTTC.

The genes are TRBV20-1 and TRBJ2-3; D might be TRBD1 or TRBD2, each matching 6 bases. CDR1 and CDR2 (germline): DFQATT, SNEGSKA (reference sequence). Trimming removed 0 bases from V and 7 bases from J, with 11 bases in between. The CDR3 is 13 amino acids. CDR3 sequence: CSAREGGENTQYF. The CDR3 DNA is TGCAGTGCTAGAGAGGGGGGCGAAAATACGCAGTATTTT.

The chain has TRBV21-1 and TRBJ1-2; TRBD1 is the table's D call and was not checked against the DNA. TRBV21-1 counts as a pseudogene. CDR3 length equals 15 residues. CDR3 residues: CASWGRGETNYGYTF. The DNA for the CDR3 is TGTGCCAGCTGGGGGCGGGGAGAAACTAACTATGGCTACACCTTC.

This clonotype was detected only a few times. The chain joins TRBV5-1 to TRBJ2-5; TRBD1 aligns across 7 bases. This CDR3 region has 15 residues. The V gene end was trimmed by 1 base and the J gene end by 1 base; junction bases not matched to a gene: 4. The V gene's germline CDR1 is SGHRS and CDR2 YFSETQ. The CDR3 sequence: CASSLMAGGQETQYF. The CDR3 nucleotides read TGCGCCAGCAGCTTGATGGCAGGGGGCCAAGAGACCCAGTACTTC.

The chain uses TRBV6-5 and TRBJ2-7; 8 bases agree with TRBD1. V was pared by 2 bases and J by 5 bases, with 5 bases of the junction left unmatched. The CDR3 runs 14 residues. The V gene's germline CDR1 is MNHEY and CDR2 SVGAGI. CDR3 nucleotide sequence: TGTGCCAGCAGTTACGGGGGACAGGAACACGAGCAGTACTTC. Its translation is CASSYGGQEHEQYF.

The V call is TRBV5-5, the J call TRBJ1-2; the match to TRBD1 covers 7 bases. From germline, CDR1 is SGHKS and CDR2 YYEKEE (reference sequence). The V segment lost 4 bases and the J segment 4 bases; nucleotides outside the gene matches: 7. This CDR3 is 14 amino acids long. CDR3 sequence (DNA): TGTGCCAGCAGCACTAGACAGGGAGCCTATGGCTACACCTTC. It is translated as CASSTRQGAYGYTF.

The V gene is TRBV5-1, the J gene TRBJ2-5, with TRBD1 identical over 10 bases. Germline-derived CDR1 and CDR2 are SGHRS and YFSETQ. The CDR3 is 14 amino acids. Trimming at V came to 8 bases and at J to 5 bases, leaving 9 bases not matched to a gene. Here the CDR3 reads CASQTGGGLETQYF. The CDR3 DNA follows: TGCGCCAGTCAGACAGGGGGCGGATTGGAGACCCAGTACTTC. Full variable domain (outside the CDR3, taken from reference TRBV5-1 and TRBJ2-5): KAGVTQTPRYLIKTRGQQVTLSCSPISGHRSVSWYQQTPGQGLQFLFEYFSETQRNKGNFPGRFSGRQFSNSRSEMNVSTLELGDSALYLCASQTGGGLETQYFGPGTRLLVL.

This clonotype was seen a few times. The chain couples TRBV20-1 to TRBJ2-5; D remains unclear. The V and J ends lost 0 bases and 5 bases respectively, with 13 bases between them. The CDR3 runs to 14 residues. The germline V gene has CDR1 DFQATT and CDR2 SNEGSKA (reference sequence). The CDR3 DNA reads TGCAGTGCTAGAGAGACAAGGGTTTGGGAGACCCAGTACTTC. As protein: CSARETRVWETQYF.

In this sample, this clonotype turned up many times. The rearrangement links TRBV12-3 or TRBV12-4 to TRBJ2-1; TRBD2 might be the D (5 bases). There are 15 residues in the CDR3. V was shortened by 5 bases and J by 7 bases, with 18 bases between the two germline ends. CDR3 sequence (DNA): TGTGCCAGCAGTCAAAGCGGCCTTGCGCCGAATGAGCAGTTCTTC. This encodes CASSQSGLAPNEQFF.

This rearrangement joins TRBV5-1 to TRBJ1-4; a weak D match, TRBD1 (5 bases). Trimming took off 0 bases at V and 3 bases at J, with 9 bases between the two ends. This CDR3 comprises 15 residues. CDR1 is SGHRS, CDR2 YFSETQ, per germline. DNA for the CDR3: TGCGCCAGCAGCTTGGCCGGGACGTCTAATGAAAAACTGTTTTTT. This sequence encodes CASSLAGTSNEKLFF.

The sample holds many counts of this clonotype. The genes are TRBV7-2 and TRBJ2-1; D uncertain. Germline loops: CDR1 SGHTA, CDR2 FQGNSA. Between the trimmed V and J ends, which lost 5 bases and 5 bases, there was a span of 4 bases. The length of the CDR3 is 11 residues. The CDR3 DNA follows: TGTGCCAGCAGCGTAAACAATGAGCAGTTCTTC. Its protein product is CASSVNNEQFF.

This clonotype was seen ten or more times. This chain links TRBV10-3 with TRBJ2-1; a possible D gene is TRBD2 (6 bases). This CDR3 contains 17 residues. Germline V CDR1 and CDR2: ENHRY, SYGVKD. V lost 3 bases to trimming and J lost 0 bases, with 15 bases between them. CDR3 protein: CAISDLRSGSSYNEQFF. The CDR3 DNA reads TGTGCCATCAGTGATCTTCGCTCCGGGAGCTCCTACAATGAGCAGTTCTTC.

This clonotype was counted a few times. The chain uses TRBV5-6 and TRBJ1-2; weak D call: TRBD1 (5 bases). The germline CDR1 and CDR2 sequences are SGHDT and YYEEEE. The CDR3 covers 16 residues. V lost 4 bases, J lost 2 bases, and 18 bases lay in between. The CDR3 nucleotides read TGTGCCAGCAGCCTTGCCCCTCTACAGGAAAACTATGGCTACACCTTC. It specifies CASSLAPLQENYGYTF.

The sample holds one count of this clonotype. V gene TRBV29-1 combines with J gene TRBJ2-3, with a weak D call TRBD2 (5 bases). CDR1 and CDR2 (germline): SQVTM, ANQGSEA. This CDR3 is built from 14 residues. CDR3 DNA: TGCACCGACTTTGGAGGTAGTGGCACAGATACGCAGTATTTT. It is translated as CTDFGGSGTDTQYF.

This clonotype was counted a few times. A read error may account for a junction end that differs from germline. The chain recombines TRBV12-3 or TRBV12-4 with TRBJ2-5; 11 nucleotides align to TRBD2. This CDR3 is built from 17 residues. The CDR3 bases are TGTGCCAGCACTTTAAGGGTAGCGGGAGGGCCTGGGGAGACCCAGTACTTC. Translated: CASTLRVAGGPGETQYF.

The chain couples TRBV29-1 to TRBJ2-5, with TRBD1 as a possible D gene (6 bases). The germline CDR1 and CDR2 sequences are SQVTM and ANQGSEA. V lost 8 bases and J 7 bases, leaving 26 bases between the germline ends. The CDR3 sequence is 15 residues long. The CDR3 is CSSLLQGTPETTQYF. In DNA form, the CDR3 reads TGCAGCTCTTTGCTGCAGGGGACGCCCGAGACGACCCAGTACTTC. Drawing the rest from reference TRBV29-1 and TRBJ2-5, the complete variable domain is SAVISQKPSRDICQRGTSLTIQCQVDSQVTMMFWYRQQPGQSLTLIATANQGSEATYESGFVIDKFPISRPNLTFSTLTVSNMSPEDSSIYLCSSLLQGTPETTQYFGPGTRLLVL.

This clonotype was picked up many times. The chain has TRBV4-1 and TRBJ1-2; D ambiguous. The length of the CDR3 is 13 residues. From germline, CDR1 is MGHRA and CDR2 YSYEKL. V shed 0 bases and J shed 9 bases, with 11 bases lying between them. CDR3 DNA: TGCGCCAGCAGCCAAGAGATCTCTTACCGCTACACCTTC. This sequence encodes CASSQEISYRYTF.

This clonotype was counted between two and nine times. The chain recombines TRBV6-5 with TRBJ1-5; D is perhaps TRBD1 (5 bases). The CDR3 sequence is 14 residues long. CDR1 is MNHEY and CDR2 is SVGAGI in the germline V gene. V lost 2 bases and J 6 bases, leaving 11 bases between the germline ends. The CDR3 region is CASSYRGRGQPQHF. The CDR3 DNA reads TGTGCCAGCAGTTACAGGGGAAGGGGTCAGCCCCAGCATTTT.